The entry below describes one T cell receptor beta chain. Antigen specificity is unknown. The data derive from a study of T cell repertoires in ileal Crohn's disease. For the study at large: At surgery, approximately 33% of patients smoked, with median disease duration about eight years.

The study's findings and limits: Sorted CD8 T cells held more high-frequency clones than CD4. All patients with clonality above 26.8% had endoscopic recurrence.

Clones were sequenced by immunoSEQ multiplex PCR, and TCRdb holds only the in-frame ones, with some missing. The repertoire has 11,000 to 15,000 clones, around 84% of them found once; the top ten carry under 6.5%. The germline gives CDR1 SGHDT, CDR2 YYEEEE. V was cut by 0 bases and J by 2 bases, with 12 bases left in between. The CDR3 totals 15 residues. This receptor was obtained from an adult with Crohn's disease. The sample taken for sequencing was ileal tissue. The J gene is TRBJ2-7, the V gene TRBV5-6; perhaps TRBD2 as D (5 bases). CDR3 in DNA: TGTGCCAGCAGCTTGGTGGGAGTAAGTACCTACGAGCAGTACTTC. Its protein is CASSLVGVSTYEQYF.